One and the same sample provided the 30 T cell receptor beta chains below, sequenced in a study of human thymus T cells. Assay: immunoSEQ multiplex PCR; the TCRdb copy retains only in-frame clones and omits some. The sample comprises roughly 60,000 clones, approximately 95% of which are singletons, and approximately 5.9% rests with the top ten. Sequenced sample: blood. Receptor source: a boy in the first two years of life with a congenital heart defect but otherwise immunologically healthy.

The V call is TRBV7-2, the J call TRBJ1-2; 10 bases match TRBD1. CDR1 is SGHTA and CDR2 is FQGNSA in the germline V gene. With V trimmed by 5 bases and J by 7 bases, 7 bases remained unmatched. CDR3 size: 14 residues. CDR3 sequence (DNA): TGTGCCAGCAGCCAAAGACAGGGGGCGGCTGGCTACACCTTC. Encoded protein: CASSQRQGAAGYTF.

The V call is TRBV5-1, the J call TRBJ2-1; D uncertain. This CDR3 has 13 residues. Germline V lookup: CDR1 SGHRS, CDR2 YFSETQ. The V and J ends lost 0 bases and 4 bases respectively, with 5 bases between them. The CDR3 nucleotides read TGCGCCAGCAGCTTGGGAGGATACAATGAGCAGTTCTTC. This translates into CASSLGGYNEQFF.

The rearrangement links TRBV6-5 to TRBJ1-1; 7 bases are a match to TRBD1. Trimming at V came to 2 bases and at J to 8 bases, leaving 14 bases not matched to a gene. The length of the CDR3 is 16 residues. CDR1 MNHEY and CDR2 SVGAGI come from the germline V gene. CDR3 loop: CASSYLRTQGRGEAFF. Here the CDR3 DNA reads TGTGCCAGCAGTTACCTAAGAACACAGGGGCGCGGGGAAGCTTTCTTT.

The chain has TRBV28 and TRBJ2-5; TRBD1 agrees at 8 bases. The junction had 6 bases not matched to a gene; V was cut back by 6 bases and J by 3 bases. CDR1 MDHEN and CDR2 SYDVKM come from the germline V gene. This CDR3 is 14 amino acids long. Written as DNA, the CDR3 is TGTGCCAGCAGGCGGGCGACAGGGGAAGAGACCCAGTACTTC. Translation: CASRRATGEETQYF.

V gene TRBV7-3 combines with J gene TRBJ2-3, with 8 positions matching TRBD2. Germline CDR1 and CDR2: SGHTA and FQGTGA. The CDR3 sequence is 15 residues long. J was trimmed by 3 bases and V by 2 bases; bases with no gene match: 4. The CDR3 nucleotides read TGTGCCAGCAGCTTACGCGGGGGGCGAACAGATACGCAGTATTTT. Its translation: CASSLRGGRTDTQYF.

The gene calls are TRBV7-2 and TRBJ1-1; 8 positions match TRBD1. In germline, CDR1 is SGHTA, CDR2 FQGNSA. This CDR3 comprises 15 residues. Unmatched junction bases numbered 4, after V lost 2 bases and J lost 2 bases. In nucleotides, the CDR3 is TGTGCCAGCAGCTTAAGGACAGGGCTTAACACTGAAGCTTTCTTT. This gives the protein CASSLRTGLNTEAFF. Supplemented by reference TRBV7-2 and TRBJ1-1, the full variable domain reads GAGVSQSPSNKVTEKGKDVELRCDPISGHTALYWYRQSLGQGLEFLIYFQGNSAPDKSGLPSDRFSAERTGGSVSTLTIQRTQQEDSAVYLCASSLRTGLNTEAFFGQGTRLTVV.

V is TRBV6-5 and J is TRBJ2-7, with D possibly TRBD1 on 5 matching bases. Trimming took 5 bases from V and 3 from J, leaving 17 bases between them. The CDR3 loop spans 15 amino acids. Per germline, CDR1 MNHEY and CDR2 SVGAGI. As DNA, the CDR3 is TGTGCCAGCAGTCAGTTTCAGGACACCCTCTACGAGCAGTACTTC. It codes for CASSQFQDTLYEQYF.

J is TRBJ2-1 and V is TRBV7-2; D could derive from TRBD1 or TRBD2 (5 bases each). The germline V gene encodes CDR1 SGHTA and CDR2 FQGNSA. Trimming left V 2 bases short and J 5 bases short, with 13 bases between. This CDR3 contains 15 residues. The CDR3 nucleotides read TGTGCCAGCAGCTTACAGGGCGAGGGGCACAATGAGCAGTTCTTC. Its translation is CASSLQGEGHNEQFF.

V gene TRBV7-9 combines with J gene TRBJ2-1, with 15 bases aligning to TRBD2. The trim removed 4 bases at V and 7 bases at J, leaving 8 bases unmatched. The CDR3 loop spans 17 amino acids. The germline CDR1 and CDR2 sequences are SEHNR and FQNEAQ (reference sequence). Here the CDR3 reads CASSWTSGRATLNEQFF. The CDR3 coding sequence is TGTGCCAGCAGCTGGACTAGCGGGAGGGCCACTTTGAATGAGCAGTTCTTC.

The rearrangement joins TRBV7-9 to TRBJ1-4; D is perhaps TRBD1 (6 bases). The germline V gene has CDR1 SEHNR and CDR2 FQNEAQ (reference sequence). The V end lost 3 bases, the J end lost 3 bases, and 11 bases lay between the germline ends. This CDR3 region has 15 residues. CDR3 protein: CASSFQGPSNEKLFF. As DNA, the CDR3 is TGTGCCAGCAGCTTCCAGGGGCCTTCTAATGAAAAACTGTTTTTT.

The J gene is TRBJ2-7, the V gene TRBV28, with TRBD1 identical over 8 bases. The CDR3 contains 17 residues. Germline V lookup: CDR1 MDHEN, CDR2 SYDVKM. V lost 4 bases to trimming and J lost 0 bases; unmatched junction nucleotides: 11. The CDR3 region has the DNA TGTGCCAGCAGTTCAACCTGGGACAGGAAAACCTCCTACGAGCAGTACTTC. Translation: CASSSTWDRKTSYEQYF.

This chain uses TRBV5-1 with TRBJ2-7; no reliable D call. V was cut by 1 base and J by 2 bases, with 13 bases left in between. Germline CDR1 and CDR2: SGHRS and YFSETQ. This CDR3 region has 15 residues. CDR3 region: CASSLSPGLAYEQYF. In DNA, the CDR3 is TGCGCCAGCAGCTTGTCCCCCGGGCTCGCCTACGAGCAGTACTTC.

The V gene is TRBV28, the J gene TRBJ1-2; D perhaps matches TRBD1 (6 bases). With 3 bases removed from V and 6 bases from J, the gap between germline ends came to 8 bases. Germline loops: CDR1 MDHEN, CDR2 SYDVKM. The CDR3 extends over 12 amino acids. In DNA, the CDR3 is TGTGCCAGCAGTTTGGACAGAAATGGCTACACCTTC. Residues: CASSLDRNGYTF.

The chain couples TRBV11-2 to TRBJ2-2; D is possibly TRBD2 (5 bases). V shed 4 bases and J shed 5 bases, with 17 bases lying between them. The CDR3 contains 16 residues. The germline CDR1 and CDR2 sequences are SGHAT and FQNNGV. CDR3: CASSWLARGRTGELFF. The CDR3 bases are TGTGCCAGCAGCTGGCTAGCCCGAGGAAGGACCGGGGAGCTGTTTTTT.

J is TRBJ2-2 and V is TRBV19; TRBD2 agrees at 15 bases. This CDR3 has 18 residues. J gave up 3 bases and V 7 bases, and 9 bases lay outside the gene matches. From germline, CDR1 is LNHDA and CDR2 SQIVND (reference sequence). CDR3 nucleotide sequence: TGTGCCAGTACTACAGGACTAGCGGGGGGGCTCGACACCGGGGAGCTGTTTTTT. Translation gives CASTTGLAGGLDTGELFF.

The chain recombines TRBV5-1 with TRBJ1-6; D not resolved. Trimming removed 0 bases from V and 5 bases from J, with 21 bases in between. The CDR3 totals 19 residues. In germline, CDR1 is SGHRS, CDR2 YFSETQ. CDR3 nucleotides: TGCGCCAGCAGCTTGGTTCTCCGCGGTCCGGGAGCGAATAATTCACCCCTCCACTTT. Translated, it gives CASSLVLRGPGANNSPLHF.

The chain is built from TRBV5-1 and TRBJ2-5; possible D gene TRBD1, 6 bases. Trimming took off 7 bases at V and 3 bases at J, with 13 bases between the two ends. Germline V gene data show CDR1 as SGHRS and CDR2 as YFSETQ. This CDR3 is 13 amino acids long. The CDR3 region is CASQVAGEETQYF. The CDR3 DNA reads as TGCGCCAGCCAGGTGGCAGGGGAAGAGACCCAGTACTTC.

V usage is TRBV11-3 and J usage is TRBJ2-1, with TRBD1 identical over 8 bases. The CDR3 totals 16 residues. The germline V gene has CDR1 SGHNT and CDR2 YENEEA. Trimming at V came to 5 bases and at J to 0 bases, leaving 6 bases not matched to a gene. CDR3 bases: TGTGCCAGCAGCCTCGACAGGGGACCCTCCTACAATGAGCAGTTCTTC. It specifies CASSLDRGPSYNEQFF.

The chain combines TRBV2 with TRBJ2-1; TRBD2 matches at 9 bases. The ends lost 7 bases at V and 3 bases at J; junction bases unmatched: 7. CDR3 length: 15 residues. Germline assignment: CDR1 SNHLY and CDR2 FYNNEI. The CDR3 nucleotides are TGTGCCAGCACATTAGCGGGGGAACGCTACAATGAGCAGTTCTTC. It codes for CASTLAGERYNEQFF.

This chain uses TRBV11-2 with TRBJ2-7, with D possibly TRBD1 on 6 matching bases. The germline V and J ends were trimmed by 1 base and 3 bases, with 10 bases remaining between them. Germline CDR1 is SGHAT and CDR2 is FQNNGV. The CDR3 totals 14 residues. In nucleotides, the CDR3 is TGTGCCAGCAGCTTAGGTGGGACATACTACGAGCAGTACTTC. It is translated as CASSLGGTYYEQYF. The complete variable domain, with remaining parts taken from reference TRBV11-2 and TRBJ2-7, reads EAGVAQSPRYKIIEKRQSVAFWCNPISGHATLYWYQQILGQGPKLLIQFQNNGVVDDSQLPKDRFSAERLKGVDSTLKIQPAKLEDSAVYLCASSLGGTYYEQYFGPGTRLTVT.

This chain links TRBV6-6 with TRBJ2-1, with D maybe TRBD2 (5 bases). This CDR3 comprises 13 residues. Germline loops: CDR1 MNHNY, CDR2 SVGAGI (reference sequence). V lost 7 bases, J lost 6 bases, and 13 bases lay in between. The CDR3 loop reads CASTLTRRNEQFF. In DNA form, the CDR3 reads TGTGCCAGCACCCTCACTAGACGCAATGAGCAGTTCTTC.

The chain employs TRBV25-1 and TRBJ2-2, with TRBD1 identical over 10 bases. Trimming cost V 5 bases and J 5 bases; bases outside gene matches: 5. This CDR3 has 15 residues. Germline CDR1 MGHDK, CDR2 SYGVNS. CDR3 in amino acids: CASSRDRGGTGELFF. The CDR3 DNA is TGTGCCAGCAGTCGGGACAGGGGTGGGACCGGGGAGCTGTTTTTT.

This clone was recorded only once. The chain couples TRBV28 to TRBJ1-4; D remains ambiguous. V was shortened by 2 bases and J by 1 base, with 8 bases between the two germline ends. The CDR3 covers 15 residues. CDR1 and CDR2 from the germline V gene are MDHEN and SYDVKM. CDR3 sequence: CASSLAKGTNEKLFF. Written as DNA, the CDR3 is TGTGCCAGCAGTTTAGCCAAGGGAACTAATGAAAAACTGTTTTTT.

This clone occurred once. The genes are TRBV7-9 and TRBJ1-2; the match to TRBD1 covers 8 bases. CDR1 and CDR2 from the germline V gene are SEHNR and FQNEAQ (reference sequence). This CDR3 contains 16 residues. V was pared by 1 base and J by 3 bases, with 7 bases of the junction left unmatched. The CDR3 DNA reads TGTGCCAGCAGCTTAGTTCAGGGGGCGCAGGACTATGGCTACACCTTC. This encodes CASSLVQGAQDYGYTF.

The V gene is TRBV5-1, the J gene TRBJ2-7; maybe TRBD1 (6 bases). The CDR3 spans 15 residues. The V gene's germline CDR1 is SGHRS and CDR2 YFSETQ. Trimming left V 3 bases short and J 3 bases short, with 16 bases between. As DNA, the CDR3 is TGCGCCAGCAGCTCACTAGGGGGTTCGGGCTACGAGCAGTACTTC. Encoded protein: CASSSLGGSGYEQYF.

A word on this clone: This same CDR3 is encoded by further DNA sequences in the sample. This chain links TRBV5-6 with TRBJ2-3; no clear D gene. In germline, CDR1 is SGHDT, CDR2 YYEEEE. CDR3 length: 11 amino acids. The V end lost 2 bases, the J end lost 6 bases, and 4 bases lay between the germline ends. The CDR3 is CASSFTDTQYF. CDR3 sequence (DNA): TGTGCCAGCAGCTTCACCGATACGCAGTATTTT. Complete variable domain (other parts from reference TRBV5-6 and TRBJ2-3): DAGVTQSPTHLIKTRGQQVTLRCSPKSGHDTVSWYQQALGQGPQFIFQYYEEEERQRGNFPDRFSGHQFPNYSSELNVNALLLGDSALYLCASSFTDTQYFGPGTRLTVL.

The DNA of the CDR3 is TGCGCCAGCAGCTTACCGGGACAGGGGAACTATGGCTACACCTTC. Protein: CASSLPGQGNYGYTF. The rearrangement uses TRBV5-1 and TRBJ1-2, with 10 bases lining up with TRBD1. Trimming took 2 bases from V and 2 from J; bases not matched to a gene: 3. This CDR3 spans 15 amino acids. Germline V gene lookup returns CDR1 SGHRS and CDR2 YFSETQ.

The genes are TRBV5-1 and TRBJ2-7; no clear D. Trimming took off 0 bases at V and 7 bases at J, with 11 bases between the two ends. The germline CDR1 and CDR2 sequences are SGHRS and YFSETQ. The CDR3 loop spans 13 amino acids. The CDR3 is CASSLAPGSEQYF. The CDR3 coding sequence is TGCGCCAGCAGCTTGGCCCCCGGGTCGGAGCAGTACTTC.

This sequence joins TRBV10-1 and TRBJ1-2; D remains ambiguous. The ends were cut back, 0 bases at V and 0 bases at J, with 11 bases in the middle. CDR3 size: 16 residues. Germline loops: CDR1 WNHNN, CDR2 SYGVQD (reference sequence). CDR3 residues: CASSESTASPNYGYTF. The CDR3, as DNA: TGCGCCAGCAGTGAGTCGACGGCTTCCCCTAACTATGGCTACACCTTC.

The rearrangement joins TRBV13 to TRBJ2-3; 9 bases are shared with TRBD2. V gave up 2 bases and J gave up 0 bases; unmatched junction bases: 9. Germline-derived CDR1 and CDR2 are PRHDT and FYEKMQ (reference sequence). The CDR3 has 18 amino acids. CDR3 sequence (DNA): TGTGCCAGCAGCTTACGGACCAGACTAGCGGCTAGCACAGATACGCAGTATTTT. Amino acids: CASSLRTRLAASTDTQYF.